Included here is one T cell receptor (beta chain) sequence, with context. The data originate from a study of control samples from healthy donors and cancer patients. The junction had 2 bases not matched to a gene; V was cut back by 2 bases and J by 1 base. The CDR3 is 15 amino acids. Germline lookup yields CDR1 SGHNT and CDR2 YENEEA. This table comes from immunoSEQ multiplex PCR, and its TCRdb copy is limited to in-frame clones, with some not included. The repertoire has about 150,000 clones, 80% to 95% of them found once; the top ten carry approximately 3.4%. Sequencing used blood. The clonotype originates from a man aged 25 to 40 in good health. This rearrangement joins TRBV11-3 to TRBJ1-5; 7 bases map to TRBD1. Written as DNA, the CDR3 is TGTGCCAGCAGCTTACAGGGGGAAAGCAATCAGCCCCAGCATTTT. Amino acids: CASSLQGESNQPQHF.